The rows below give T cell receptor beta chains drawn from one sample of a study of cytotoxic CD8 clonotypes in ibrutinib-treated CLL. The protocol was immunoSEQ multiplex PCR, while the TCRdb copy is restricted to in-frame clones and leaves out a portion. This table holds roughly 30,000 clones, roughly three quarters found once. Sequencing was performed on PBMCs, taken after 36 months of ibrutinib treatment. These receptors originate from a human donor with chronic lymphocytic leukemia. Each CDR3 is given with its conserved first and last residue. Each record gives: J gene, CDR3 length, V gene, clone size, D gene, CDR3 DNA, CDR3 protein. A D gene is named only where the DNA matches it firmly. Clone size is shown for a subset of rows, as once, few, many or a class of expanded clone.

J gene: TRBJ2-7
CDR3 length: 13
V gene: TRBV7-9
clone size: .
D gene: .
CDR3 DNA: TGTGCCAGCAGCCCCCGGGACGGCTACGAGCAGTACTTC
CDR3 protein: CASSPRDGYEQYF

J gene: TRBJ1-3
CDR3 length: 16
V gene: TRBV4-1
clone size: .
D gene: .
CDR3 DNA: TGCGCCAGCAGTACAGAGGCGGTGAGCTCTGGAAACACCATATATTTT
CDR3 protein: CASSTEAVSSGNTIYF

J gene: TRBJ2-7
CDR3 length: 11
V gene: TRBV7-9
clone size: .
D gene: .
CDR3 DNA: TGTGCCAGCAGCTCCATCTATGAGCAGTACTTC
CDR3 protein: CASSSIYEQYF

J gene: TRBJ2-7
CDR3 length: 13
V gene: TRBV10-3
clone size: .
D gene: .
CDR3 DNA: TGTGCCATCAGTGAGCCGCTAAACTACGAGCAGTACTTC
CDR3 protein: CAISEPLNYEQYF

J gene: TRBJ2-2
CDR3 length: 13
V gene: TRBV6-4
clone size: few
D gene: .
CDR3 DNA: TGTGCCAGCAGTGACGGCGACACCGGGGAGCTGTTTTTT
CDR3 protein: CASSDGDTGELFF

J gene: TRBJ2-2
CDR3 length: 15
V gene: TRBV27
clone size: once
D gene: TRBD1
CDR3 DNA: TGTGCCAGCAGGAAGACAGGGCTGAACACCGGGGAGCTGTTTTTT
CDR3 protein: CASRKTGLNTGELFF

J gene: TRBJ2-7
CDR3 length: 14
V gene: TRBV27
clone size: .
D gene: TRBD2
CDR3 DNA: TGTGCCAGCAGTTTGACTAGCGAGGCATACGAGCAGTACTTC
CDR3 protein: CASSLTSEAYEQYF

J gene: TRBJ1-1
CDR3 length: 14
V gene: TRBV7-6
clone size: few
D gene: TRBD1
CDR3 DNA: TGTGCCAGCAGCTTAGGGACAGGGAACACTGAAGCTTTCTTT
CDR3 protein: CASSLGTGNTEAFF

J gene: TRBJ2-7
CDR3 length: 13
V gene: TRBV19
clone size: .
D gene: .
CDR3 DNA: TGTGCCAGTAGTGTCCAGGCGTCGGGCGAGCAGTACTTC
CDR3 protein: CASSVQASGEQYF

J gene: TRBJ1-2
CDR3 length: 13
V gene: TRBV6-6
clone size: .
D gene: .
CDR3 DNA: TGTGCCAGCAGTAGACGGGACGGCTATGGCTACACCTTC
CDR3 protein: CASSRRDGYGYTF

J gene: TRBJ2-3
CDR3 length: 15
V gene: TRBV5-1
clone size: .
D gene: .
CDR3 DNA: TGCGCCAGCAGCTCCCTGCGGGCGGACACAGATACGCAGTATTTT
CDR3 protein: CASSSLRADTDTQYF

J gene: TRBJ2-7
CDR3 length: 13
V gene: TRBV7-8
clone size: .
D gene: .
CDR3 DNA: TGTGCCAGCAGCTTAGCGGGGGGGCGCGAGCAGTACTTC
CDR3 protein: CASSLAGGREQYF

J gene: TRBJ1-5
CDR3 length: 15
V gene: TRBV6-6
clone size: .
D gene: .
CDR3 DNA: TGTGCCAGCACCTACGGTGTCTATAGCAATCAGCCCCAGCATTTT
CDR3 protein: CASTYGVYSNQPQHF

J gene: TRBJ2-7
CDR3 length: 15
V gene: TRBV11-2
clone size: once
D gene: TRBD1
CDR3 DNA: TGTGCCAGCAGCTTTGGACAGGACCCCTCCTACGAGCAGTACTTC
CDR3 protein: CASSFGQDPSYEQYF

J gene: TRBJ1-5
CDR3 length: 15
V gene: TRBV11-2
clone size: .
D gene: TRBD1
CDR3 DNA: TGTGCCAGCAGCTTAGGGACAGGAACCAATCAGCCCCAGCATTTT
CDR3 protein: CASSLGTGTNQPQHF

J gene: TRBJ1-2
CDR3 length: 13
V gene: TRBV4-3
clone size: .
D gene: .
CDR3 DNA: TGCGCCAGCAGCCATACAGGGTCGCGTGGCTACACCTTC
CDR3 protein: CASSHTGSRGYTF

J gene: TRBJ1-5
CDR3 length: 13
V gene: TRBV6-4
clone size: .
D gene: TRBD1
CDR3 DNA: TGTGCCAGCAGCCTACAGGGGGGTCAGCCCCAGCATTTT
CDR3 protein: CASSLQGGQPQHF

J gene: TRBJ2-6
CDR3 length: 16
V gene: TRBV7-2
clone size: .
D gene: .
CDR3 DNA: TGTGCCAGCAGCTTAGTAGTGAACTCTGGGGCCAACGTCCTGACTTTC
CDR3 protein: CASSLVVNSGANVLTF

J gene: TRBJ2-5
CDR3 length: 15
V gene: TRBV5-6
clone size: .
D gene: TRBD1
CDR3 DNA: TGTGCCAGCAGCTTGAAGGGACAGGGTGGGGAGACCCAGTACTTC
CDR3 protein: CASSLKGQGGETQYF

J gene: TRBJ1-1
CDR3 length: 13
V gene: TRBV4-1
clone size: once
D gene: .
CDR3 DNA: TGCGCCAGCAGCCACATGGCGAACACTGAAGCTTTCTTT
CDR3 protein: CASSHMANTEAFF